Described below is a single T cell receptor (beta chain) sequence and its context. Its antigen is unidentified. Data came from immunoSEQ multiplex PCR; TCRdb stores just in-frame clones and leaves some out. The sample has tens of thousands of clones, more than 60% seen once; the top ten hold 3.5%. This sample is drawn from a study of early stage breast cancer tumors. At the level of the study: Among roughly 12 ER+/PR+/HER2- tumors, eight were ductal, four lobular.

Whole-study findings and limits: Tumors had 2 to 3-fold higher T cell density and higher clonality than adjacent normal breast tissue. Blood repertoires resembled normal breast more than tumor. Enriched TCRB sequences shared across patients were mostly commonly generated sequences.

This CDR3 region has 13 residues. The germline V gene has CDR1 SQVTM and CDR2 ANQGSEA. J was trimmed by 6 bases and V by 1 base; bases with no gene match: 5. The genes are TRBV29-1 and TRBJ1-2, with 7 bases aligning to TRBD1. The sequencing sample was made of blood. This sequence originates from a person aged 55 to 69 with breast cancer. CDR3 DNA sequence: TGCAGCGTTGAAGGGGACAGATCAGATGGCTACACCTTC. It specifies CSVEGDRSDGYTF.